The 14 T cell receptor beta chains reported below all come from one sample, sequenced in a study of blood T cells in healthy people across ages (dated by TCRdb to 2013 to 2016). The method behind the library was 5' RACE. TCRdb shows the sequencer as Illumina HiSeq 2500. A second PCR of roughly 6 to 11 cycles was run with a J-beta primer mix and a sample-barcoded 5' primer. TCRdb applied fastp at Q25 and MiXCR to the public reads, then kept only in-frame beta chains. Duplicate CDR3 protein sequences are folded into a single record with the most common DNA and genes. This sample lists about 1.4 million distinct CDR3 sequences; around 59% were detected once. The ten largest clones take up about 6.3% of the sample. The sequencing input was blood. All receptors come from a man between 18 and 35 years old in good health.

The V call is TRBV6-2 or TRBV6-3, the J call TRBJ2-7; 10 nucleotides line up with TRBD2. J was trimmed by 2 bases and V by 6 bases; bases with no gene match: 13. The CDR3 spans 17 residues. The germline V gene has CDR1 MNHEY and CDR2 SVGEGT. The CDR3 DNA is TGTGCCAGCAGCGACGCCTATCTAGCGGGGGATGCCTACGAGCAGTACTTC. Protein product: CASSDAYLAGDAYEQYF.

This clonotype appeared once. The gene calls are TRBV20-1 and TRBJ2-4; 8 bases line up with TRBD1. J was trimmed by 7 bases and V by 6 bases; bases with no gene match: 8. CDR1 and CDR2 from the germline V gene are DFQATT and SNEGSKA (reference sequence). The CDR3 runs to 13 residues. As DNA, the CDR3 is TGCAGTGCCTTGGACAGGGCTAATAACATTCAGTACTTC. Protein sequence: CSALDRANNIQYF.

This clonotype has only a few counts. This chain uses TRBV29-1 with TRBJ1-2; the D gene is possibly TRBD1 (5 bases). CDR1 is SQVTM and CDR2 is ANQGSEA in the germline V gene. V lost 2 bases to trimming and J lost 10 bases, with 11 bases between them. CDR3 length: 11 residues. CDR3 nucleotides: TGCAGCGTTGAATTCGCAGGGACCTACACCTTC. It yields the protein CSVEFAGTYTF.

The CDR3 reads CASSQEDGQGISYEQYF. The CDR3 region has the DNA TGTGCCAGCAGCCAAGAAGATGGACAGGGGATATCCTACGAGCAGTACTTC. The V gene is TRBV4-2, the J gene TRBJ2-7; 9 nucleotides line up with TRBD1. The CDR3 loop spans 17 amino acids. The V and J ends lost 0 bases and 1 base, in that order; junction bases with no gene match: 7. The germline gives CDR1 LGHNA, CDR2 YNFKEQ.

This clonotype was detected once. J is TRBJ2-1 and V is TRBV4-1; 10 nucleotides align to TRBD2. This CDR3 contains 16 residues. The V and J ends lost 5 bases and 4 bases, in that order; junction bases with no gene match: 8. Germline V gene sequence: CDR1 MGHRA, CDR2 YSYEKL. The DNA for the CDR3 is TGCGCCAGCAGCGTCCCCTGGACTAGCGGATACAATGAGCAGTTCTTC. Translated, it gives CASSVPWTSGYNEQFF.

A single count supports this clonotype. The CDR3 protein is CASSSVLAGGYNEQFF. The CDR3 DNA follows: TGTGCCAGCAGTTCCGTACTAGCGGGAGGGTACAATGAGCAGTTCTTC. The chain recombines TRBV6-5 with TRBJ2-1; 13 bases are a match to TRBD2. After removal of 4 bases from V and 4 bases from J, the junction contained 4 bases not matched to a gene. The V gene's germline CDR1 is MNHEY and CDR2 SVGAGI. The CDR3 totals 16 residues.

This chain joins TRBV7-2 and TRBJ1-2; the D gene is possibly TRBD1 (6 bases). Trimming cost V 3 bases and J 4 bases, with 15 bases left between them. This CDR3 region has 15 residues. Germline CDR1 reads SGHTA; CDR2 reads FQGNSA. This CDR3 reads CASSFQTGERYGYTF. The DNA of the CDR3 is TGTGCCAGCAGCTTCCAGACAGGCGAACGCTATGGCTACACCTTC.

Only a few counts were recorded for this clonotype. As DNA, the CDR3 is TGTGCCAGCAGCACTGAAGGTCGGACCCACACCGGGGAGCTGTTTTTT. It specifies CASSTEGRTHTGELFF. This chain connects TRBV21-1 to TRBJ2-2. TRBV21-1 is annotated as a pseudogene. CDR3 length: 16 residues.

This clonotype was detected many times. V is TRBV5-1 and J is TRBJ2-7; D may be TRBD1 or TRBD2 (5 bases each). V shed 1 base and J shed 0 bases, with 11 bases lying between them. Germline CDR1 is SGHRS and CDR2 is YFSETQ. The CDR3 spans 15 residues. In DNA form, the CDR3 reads TGCGCCAGCAGCTTGTCCGGGACGGTCTCCTACGAGCAGTACTTC. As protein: CASSLSGTVSYEQYF.

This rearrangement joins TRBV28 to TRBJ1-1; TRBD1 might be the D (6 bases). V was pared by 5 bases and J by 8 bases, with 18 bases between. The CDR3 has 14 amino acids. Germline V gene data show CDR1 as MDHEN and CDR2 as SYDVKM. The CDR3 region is CASSVQESTGEAFF. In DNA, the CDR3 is TGTGCCAGCAGTGTACAAGAATCTACAGGGGAAGCTTTCTTT.

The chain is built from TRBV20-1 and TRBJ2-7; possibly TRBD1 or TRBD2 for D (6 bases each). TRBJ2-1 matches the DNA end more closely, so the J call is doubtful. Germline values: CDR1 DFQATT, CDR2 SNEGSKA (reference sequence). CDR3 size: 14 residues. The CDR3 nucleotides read TGCAGTGCTGTTAATAGGGGGACTCTCGATGAGCAGTTCTTC. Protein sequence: CSAVNRGTLDEQFF.

The DNA of the CDR3 is TGTGCCAGCAGTACCTCAATGACTAGCGGGAGCGCAGATACGCAGTATTTT. This encodes CASSTSMTSGSADTQYF. The chain carries TRBV28 and TRBJ2-3; 12 nucleotides match TRBD2. V lost 5 bases to trimming and J lost 4 bases; unmatched junction nucleotides: 10. This CDR3 has 17 residues. CDR1 is MDHEN and CDR2 is SYDVKM in the germline V gene.

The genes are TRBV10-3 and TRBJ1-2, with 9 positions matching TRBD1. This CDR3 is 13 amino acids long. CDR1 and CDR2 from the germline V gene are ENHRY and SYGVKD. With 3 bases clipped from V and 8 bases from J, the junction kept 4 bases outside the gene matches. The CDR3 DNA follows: TGTGCCATCAGTGAAAGACAGGGGGTCGGCTACACCTTC. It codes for CAISERQGVGYTF.

In DNA, the CDR3 is TGCAGTCCCGGGACTATGGACGAGCAGTACTTC. Protein product: CSPGTMDEQYF. The chain employs TRBV20-1 and TRBJ2-1, with 7 bases that match TRBD2. The J call could be wrong; TRBJ2-7 is a better fit for the DNA end. The CDR3 consists of 11 residues. Germline assignment: CDR1 DFQATT and CDR2 SNEGSKA (reference sequence).